The 23 T cell receptor beta chains reported below all come from one sample, sequenced in a study of T cell clusters in autoimmune cytopenias. About 37,500 genome equivalents of blood DNA were amplified for TRB. TRB was amplified by touch-down multiplex PCR, primer pools A and B combined. Reanalyzing the multiplex PCR reads, TCRdb keeps one entry per CDR3 protein, without DNA. The data show roughly 1,900 distinct CDR3 sequences, and the top ten clones hold about 30%. The sample was peripheral blood. The receptors originated from a human donor with an autoimmune cytopenia, with autoimmune hepatitis or in good health (not recorded which).

The gene calls are TRBV5-6 and TRBJ1-3; TCRdb outputs TRBD1, but without DNA this stays unchecked. Looked up from germline, CDR1 is SGHDT and CDR2 is YYEEEE. The CDR3 has 17 residues. The CDR3 region is CASSLFGQGALGNTIYF.

Considering frequency, this clonotype is medium-sized. The chain couples TRBV6-5 to TRBJ1-4. The CDR3 extends over 16 amino acids. Germline CDR1 is MNHEY and CDR2 is SVGAGI. Here the CDR3 reads CASSYRTVVANEKLFF.

This clonotype is medium-sized by frequency. This CDR3 is CSVPTQGRGETQYF. The chain employs TRBV29-1 and TRBJ2-5; TCRdb's D call of TRBD2 is untestable without DNA. CDR1 and CDR2 from the germline V gene are SQVTM and ANQGSEA. The CDR3 spans 14 residues.

This clonotype is labeled medium-sized (0.01 to 0.1%) based on frequency. The chain carries TRBV29-1 and TRBJ1-5; TCRdb reports TRBD1, a call that lacks DNA to check it against. Looked up from germline, CDR1 is SQVTM and CDR2 is ANQGSEA. This CDR3 is 12 amino acids long. The CDR3 loop is CSVQGADQPQHF.

This clonotype is classed as medium-sized by frequency. CDR3 amino acids: CASSIRTGGVETQYF. This chain joins TRBV5-1 and TRBJ2-5; the D gene TCRdb calls, TRBD1, cannot be checked with no DNA. The CDR3 runs 15 residues. The germline V gene encodes CDR1 SGHRS and CDR2 YFSETQ.

Judged by frequency, this clonotype is medium-sized (0.01 to 0.1%). V and J are TRBV6-5 and TRBJ2-3; TCRdb's D call, TRBD2, is unchecked because there is no DNA. This CDR3 comprises 19 residues. Germline values: CDR1 MNHEY, CDR2 SVGAGI. CDR3 amino acids: CASSGLAGGDWASTDTQYF.

The chain carries TRBV13 and TRBJ2-5; the D call from TCRdb, TRBD2, cannot be confirmed without DNA. Germline V gene lookup returns CDR1 PRHDT and CDR2 FYEKMQ (reference sequence). The CDR3 length is 18 residues. CDR3 sequence reads: CASSCPTGEAADQETQYF. The full variable domain, rest sourced from reference TRBV13 and TRBJ2-5, is AAGVIQSPRHLIKEKRETATLKCYPIPRHDTVYWYQQGPGQDPQFLISFYEKMQSDKGSIPDRFSAQQFSDYHSELNMSSLELGDSALYFCASSCPTGEAADQETQYFGPGTRLLVL.

Measured by frequency, this clonotype is medium-sized. The CDR3 is CASSQAPFTYNEQFF. The V gene is TRBV4-3, the J gene TRBJ2-1; the TRBD1 assignment by TCRdb is unverifiable without DNA. The CDR3 loop spans 15 amino acids. Per the germline V gene, CDR1 is LGHNA and CDR2 is YSLEER.

The gene calls are TRBV7-6 and TRBJ2-1; TCRdb's D call, TRBD2, is unchecked because there is no DNA. Per the germline V gene, CDR1 is SGHVS and CDR2 is FNYEAQ. The CDR3 loop spans 17 amino acids. CDR3 loop: CASSPSGTSGVGNEQFF.

This clonotype is called medium-sized (0.01 to 0.1%) based on its frequency. V gene TRBV29-1 combines with J gene TRBJ1-2; the TRBD1 assignment by TCRdb is unverifiable without DNA. This CDR3 spans 12 amino acids. Germline V gene lookup returns CDR1 SQVTM and CDR2 ANQGSEA. CDR3 sequence reads: CSVEVRAGGYTF.

This clonotype is medium-sized by frequency. The chain recombines TRBV19 with TRBJ2-6. The germline gives CDR1 LNHDA, CDR2 SQIVND (reference sequence). The length of the CDR3 is 16 residues. CDR3 sequence reads: CASSNTPTSGANVLTF.

This clonotype ranks as medium-sized in terms of frequency. The chain employs TRBV7-9 and TRBJ2-1; TCRdb's D call, TRBD1, is unchecked because there is no DNA. CDR1 is SEHNR and CDR2 is FQNEAQ in the germline V gene (reference sequence). This CDR3 has 15 residues. CDR3 loop: CASAHMDEGDNEQFF.

The rearrangement uses TRBV7-9 and TRBJ1-6. The germline V gene encodes CDR1 SEHNR and CDR2 FQNEAQ (reference sequence). The CDR3 is made up of 17 amino acids. The CDR3 reads CASSSHDIAGIGSPLHF.

This clonotype is classed as medium-sized by frequency. The rearrangement links TRBV30 to TRBJ1-2. The CDR3 sequence is 15 residues long. Germline V lookup: CDR1 GTSNPN, CDR2 SVGIG (reference sequence). CDR3 residues: CAWSPSATGHYGYTF.

Frequency places this clonotype as medium-sized (0.01 to 0.1%). The CDR3 here is CSVEERETQYF. The V gene is TRBV29-1, the J gene TRBJ2-5. The CDR3 length is 11 residues. Germline assignment: CDR1 SQVTM and CDR2 ANQGSEA.

The chain uses TRBV18 and TRBJ1-4; TCRdb returns TRBD1, unconfirmable since there is no DNA. The CDR3 runs 15 residues. Germline V gene lookup returns CDR1 KGHSH and CDR2 LQKENI. CDR3 protein: CASSPLLQGYEKLFF. Full variable domain (missing parts from reference TRBV18 and TRBJ1-4): NAGVMQNPRHLVRRRGQEARLRCSPMKGHSHVYWYRQLPEEGLKFMVYLQKENIIDESGMPKERFSAEFPKEGPSILRIQQVVRGDSAAYFCASSPLLQGYEKLFFGSGTQLSVL.

This clonotype registers large by frequency. V gene TRBV29-1 combines with J gene TRBJ1-5; lacking DNA, the TRBD1 call made by TCRdb goes unchecked. The CDR3 is 14 residues long. The germline gives CDR1 SQVTM, CDR2 ANQGSEA. CDR3 sequence reads: CSVNQGSGNQPQHF.

This chain's CDR3 is CASSLVVTPVTAEQFF. This chain uses TRBV11-3 with TRBJ2-1. Germline V CDR1 and CDR2: SGHNT, YENEEA. CDR3 size: 16 residues.

This clonotype is labeled medium-sized based on frequency. This rearrangement joins TRBV19 to TRBJ2-1; TCRdb designates TRBD2, a call that cannot be tested without DNA. The germline gives CDR1 LNHDA, CDR2 SQIVND (reference sequence). This CDR3 is built from 13 residues. This CDR3 is CASSRLAWSEQFF.

This clonotype registers medium-sized (0.01 to 0.1%) by frequency. The J gene is TRBJ2-2, the V gene TRBV4-3; TCRdb's assignment of TRBD2 cannot be checked, as there is no DNA. Per germline, CDR1 LGHNA and CDR2 YSLEER. The CDR3 runs to 15 residues. The CDR3 region is CASSQGSPGAGELFF.

The V gene is TRBV27, the J gene TRBJ2-7; TCRdb's D call, TRBD1, is unchecked because there is no DNA. This CDR3 contains 13 residues. Germline CDR1 MNHEY, CDR2 SMNVEV (reference sequence). This CDR3 reads CASSRGGYYEQYF.

This clonotype is medium-sized by frequency. This chain connects TRBV6-5 to TRBJ2-1; as DNA is missing, the TRBD2 call by TCRdb cannot be tested. The CDR3 runs 15 residues. Germline lookup yields CDR1 MNHEY and CDR2 SVGAGI. The CDR3 spells CASSLTSGEFNEQFF.

In terms of frequency, this clonotype is medium-sized. J is TRBJ2-5 and V is TRBV5-6. Germline CDR1 SGHDT, CDR2 YYEEEE. The CDR3 contains 13 residues. Here the CDR3 reads CASSLVLEETQYF.